These T cell receptor beta chains were read from a single sample in a study of shared clonotypes between healthy human individuals. The protocol was immunoSEQ multiplex PCR, while the TCRdb copy is restricted to in-frame clones and leaves out a portion. The data show more than 850,000 clones, around three quarters seen once. Sequencing was carried out using memory CD4+ T cells from PBMCs. These receptors were obtained from a man aged 18 to 29 in good health. Some clones in this sample may be carry-over from other donors' samples. Both conserved end residues are trimmed from each CDR3. The D gene is left open where the match is weak. Clone size is given for some rows only: seen once, a few or many times, or a class if the clone is expanded.

clone_size: -
j_call: TRBJ2-7
cdr3_length: 12
v_call: TRBV7-9
d_call: -
cdr3_aa: ASSLSDRDYEQY

clone_size: -
j_call: TRBJ2-1
cdr3_length: 11
v_call: TRBV2
d_call: TRBD2
cdr3_aa: ASSDGLAGVLF

clone_size: -
j_call: TRBJ2-2
cdr3_length: 12
v_call: TRBV7-8
d_call: -
cdr3_aa: ASSPGWGGGELF

clone_size: -
j_call: TRBJ2-2
cdr3_length: 12
v_call: TRBV5-4
d_call: -
cdr3_aa: ASEDAPRRGELF

clone_size: many
j_call: TRBJ1-1
cdr3_length: 12
v_call: TRBV18
d_call: TRBD1
cdr3_aa: ASSPQGAPVEAF

clone_size: -
j_call: TRBJ1-2
cdr3_length: 11
v_call: TRBV27
d_call: -
cdr3_aa: ASSPAMGYGYT

clone_size: -
j_call: TRBJ1-1
cdr3_length: 13
v_call: TRBV5-1
d_call: -
cdr3_aa: ASSLGGGPDTEAF

clone_size: -
j_call: TRBJ1-2
cdr3_length: 16
v_call: TRBV18
d_call: -
cdr3_aa: ASSPWTVGTSPNYGYT

clone_size: -
j_call: TRBJ2-4
cdr3_length: 13
v_call: TRBV19
d_call: -
cdr3_aa: ASSIDQGAKNIQY

clone_size: -
j_call: TRBJ2-7
cdr3_length: 12
v_call: TRBV5-1
d_call: -
cdr3_aa: ASSLAGFTYEQY

clone_size: many
j_call: TRBJ1-5
cdr3_length: 11
v_call: TRBV28
d_call: -
cdr3_aa: ASTDYSNQPQH

clone_size: once
j_call: -
cdr3_length: 12
v_call: TRBV11-3
d_call: TRBD2
cdr3_aa: ASSMTGTSSEQY

clone_size: -
j_call: TRBJ2-7
cdr3_length: 13
v_call: TRBV27
d_call: -
cdr3_aa: ASSFRGAGSYEQY

clone_size: -
j_call: TRBJ1-2
cdr3_length: 10
v_call: TRBV9
d_call: -
cdr3_aa: ASSVSSRGYT

clone_size: -
j_call: TRBJ2-1
cdr3_length: 12
v_call: TRBV6-1
d_call: -
cdr3_aa: ASSVRERVGEQF

clone_size: -
j_call: TRBJ2-1
cdr3_length: 15
v_call: TRBV25-1
d_call: TRBD2
cdr3_aa: ASSDLEASGRGVEQF

clone_size: -
j_call: TRBJ1-5
cdr3_length: 14
v_call: TRBV28
d_call: -
cdr3_aa: ASSSPGRGGNQPQH

clone_size: -
j_call: TRBJ2-5
cdr3_length: 12
v_call: TRBV28
d_call: -
cdr3_aa: ASSLAGVPETQY

clone_size: -
j_call: TRBJ2-1
cdr3_length: 12
v_call: TRBV6-5
d_call: TRBD2
cdr3_aa: ASTQAGGWSEQF

clone_size: -
j_call: TRBJ1-5
cdr3_length: 11
v_call: TRBV28
d_call: -
cdr3_aa: ASNDLRNQPQH

clone_size: -
j_call: TRBJ1-1
cdr3_length: 10
v_call: TRBV19
d_call: -
cdr3_aa: ASRRPIGEAF

clone_size: -
j_call: TRBJ1-1
cdr3_length: 12
v_call: TRBV7-9
d_call: TRBD1
cdr3_aa: ASKKGAAVTEAF

clone_size: -
j_call: TRBJ2-7
cdr3_length: 13
v_call: TRBV7-8
d_call: -
cdr3_aa: ASSLTGRPNMGQY

clone_size: -
j_call: TRBJ1-5
cdr3_length: 12
v_call: TRBV9
d_call: -
cdr3_aa: ASSVVLTDQPQH

clone_size: -
j_call: TRBJ2-7
cdr3_length: 13
v_call: TRBV2
d_call: -
cdr3_aa: ASTPGRAFAYEQY

clone_size: -
j_call: TRBJ2-2
cdr3_length: 11
v_call: TRBV11-1
d_call: -
cdr3_aa: ASSLRREWELF

clone_size: once
j_call: TRBJ1-1
cdr3_length: 12
v_call: TRBV4-1
d_call: -
cdr3_aa: ASSQDPVNTEAF

clone_size: -
j_call: TRBJ2-1
cdr3_length: 14
v_call: TRBV7-9
d_call: TRBD2
cdr3_aa: ASSSTTSGNYNEQF

clone_size: -
j_call: TRBJ2-7
cdr3_length: 10
v_call: TRBV5-1
d_call: TRBD2
cdr3_aa: ASSPRGDEQY

clone_size: few
j_call: TRBJ2-5
cdr3_length: 10
v_call: TRBV9
d_call: -
cdr3_aa: ASSVHEETQY

clone_size: -
j_call: TRBJ2-3
cdr3_length: 14
v_call: TRBV4-1
d_call: TRBD2
cdr3_aa: ASSPDGGRGADTQY

clone_size: -
j_call: TRBJ2-1
cdr3_length: 12
v_call: TRBV29-1
d_call: TRBD1
cdr3_aa: SVQTGSSYNEQF

clone_size: -
j_call: TRBJ2-7
cdr3_length: 14
v_call: TRBV27
d_call: TRBD2
cdr3_aa: ASSPLGGSWVYEQY